The 13 T cell receptor beta chains in this list originate from one sample, sequenced in a study of CD8 T cells in ankylosing spondylitis. TCRdb passed the 5' RACE reads through MiXCR, listing each CDR3 protein once. This sample has 75,000 to 95,000 distinct CDR3 sequences; approximately 9.6% occur once, and the top ten carry over 25%. Study outcomes and limitations: One TCR beta motif, made up of roughly 8 highly homologous variants, appeared characteristic of ankylosing spondylitis blood.

Antigens of these TCRs are unknown. The sample comprised blood, either unsorted or a sorted T cell fraction (not recorded which). These receptors originate from a male donor with ankylosing spondylitis.

This clonotype was recorded at least ten times. This chain uses TRBV4-2 with TRBJ2-7; the D gene is possibly TRBD2 (6 bases). CDR1 LGHNA and CDR2 YNFKEQ come from the germline V gene. The V and J ends lost 1 base and 5 bases respectively, with 9 bases between them. The CDR3 runs 13 residues. The CDR3, as DNA: TGTGCCAGCAGCCAAGGGGGCGGGGACGAGCAGTACTTC. Protein product: CASSQGGGDEQYF.

The chain has TRBV11-2 and TRBJ1-1; the D gene is possibly TRBD1 (5 bases). Trimming removed 3 bases at V and 7 bases at J, with 12 bases between. Germline assignment: CDR1 SGHAT and CDR2 FQNNGV. The CDR3 has 13 amino acids. CDR3 amino acids: CASSFEIDSEAFF. The CDR3 nucleotides read TGTGCCAGCAGCTTCGAAATCGACAGTGAAGCTTTCTTT.

Ten or more counts support this clonotype. The rearrangement links TRBV20-1 to TRBJ2-3; D is possibly TRBD1 (6 bases). Per the germline V gene, CDR1 is DFQATT and CDR2 is SNEGSKA (reference sequence). Trimming removed 0 bases from V and 6 bases from J, with 13 bases in between. This CDR3 has 14 residues. This CDR3 is CSARDQQGWDTQYF. The DNA of the CDR3 is TGCAGTGCTAGAGATCAACAGGGATGGGATACGCAGTATTTT.

This clonotype showed up just a few times. The chain carries TRBV6-1 and TRBJ1-2; the match to TRBD1 covers 7 bases. V dropped 2 bases and J dropped 5; count of bases not matched to a gene: 11. Germline lookup yields CDR1 MNHNS and CDR2 SASEGT. The CDR3 is made up of 16 amino acids. DNA for the CDR3: TGTGCCAGCAGTGAATGGGACAGCCTCCTCGAGTATGGCTACACCTTC. Translating it yields CASSEWDSLLEYGYTF.

With respect to this clonotype: A read error is possible here, since a much larger clone lies one base away. This chain connects TRBV2 to TRBJ2-1; 10 nucleotides match TRBD2. Germline loops: CDR1 SNHLY, CDR2 FYNNEI. There are 17 residues in the CDR3. The CDR3 loop reads CASSGASSGSSHNEQFF. CDR3 nucleotides: TGTGCCAGCAGTGGGGCCTCTAGCGGGAGCTCCCACAATGAGCAGTTCTTC.

V is TRBV27 and J is TRBJ1-4, with D perhaps TRBD1 (5 bases). Trimming stripped 5 bases from V and 3 bases from J, with 13 bases between. In germline, CDR1 is MNHEY, CDR2 SMNVEV (reference sequence). This CDR3 is built from 15 residues. The CDR3, as DNA: TGTGCCAGCAGTGGGTATAAGGGGTCTAATGAAAAACTGTTTTTT. It is translated as CASSGYKGSNEKLFF.

Only a few counts were recorded for this clonotype. This chain connects TRBV2 to TRBJ2-3, with 11 bases matching TRBD2. The CDR3 sequence is 16 residues long. Unmatched junction bases numbered 7, after V lost 6 bases and J lost 2 bases. Germline loops: CDR1 SNHLY, CDR2 FYNNEI. In DNA form, the CDR3 reads TGTGCCAGCAGGGCGACTAGCGGGATTGTCACAGATACGCAGTATTTT. Protein: CASRATSGIVTDTQYF.

This clonotype was counted at least ten times. The gene calls are TRBV9 and TRBJ2-2; D ambiguous. The CDR3 has 15 amino acids. Germline CDR1 SGDLS, CDR2 YYNGEE. The V and J ends lost 5 bases and 3 bases respectively, with 14 bases between them. CDR3 DNA sequence: TGTGCCAGCAGTTCCTATGACACCTACACCGGGGAGCTGTTTTTT. Amino acid sequence: CASSSYDTYTGELFF.

CDR3 DNA sequence: TGTGCCAGCAGTCTCACCTACCACGAGCAGTACTTC. Translated: CASSLTYHEQYF. The V call is TRBV6-6, the J call TRBJ2-7; no firm D call. The CDR3 is 12 residues long. CDR1 and CDR2 (germline): MNHNY, SVGAGI (reference sequence). The V and J ends lost 5 bases and 5 bases respectively, with 10 bases between them.

This clonotype was observed a few times. V is TRBV27 and J is TRBJ1-2; D remains ambiguous. Germline CDR1 reads MNHEY; CDR2 reads SMNVEV (reference sequence). This CDR3 spans 12 amino acids. The germline V and J ends were trimmed by 4 bases and 4 bases, with 7 bases remaining between them. CDR3 nucleotides: TGTGCCAGCAGTTCCTCAGGCTATGGCTACACCTTC. It codes for CASSSSGYGYTF.

This clonotype was found a few times. This chain joins TRBV5-6 and TRBJ2-5; D perhaps matches TRBD1 (6 bases). Germline assignment: CDR1 SGHDT and CDR2 YYEEEE. The CDR3 contains 17 residues. The V and J ends lost 2 bases and 2 bases respectively, with 19 bases between them. The CDR3 loop is CASSLDTPSRGQETQYF. CDR3 nucleotide sequence: TGTGCCAGCAGCTTAGACACTCCGAGCAGGGGTCAAGAGACCCAGTACTTC.

The chain carries TRBV19 and TRBJ1-1, with unresolved D. The CDR3 contains 13 residues. V lost 7 bases and J 0 bases, leaving 9 bases between the germline ends. Germline V gives CDR1 LNHDA, CDR2 SQIVND (reference sequence). For the CDR3, the DNA is TGTGCCAGTACCCTTGGGCTGAACACTGAAGCTTTCTTT. Protein: CASTLGLNTEAFF.

This sequence joins TRBV29-1 and TRBJ2-1, with D possibly matching TRBD1 (6 bases). This CDR3 region has 11 residues. Germline CDR1 and CDR2: SQVTM and ANQGSEA. V dropped 3 bases and J dropped 12 bases, with 12 bases sitting between them. Written as DNA, the CDR3 is TGCAGCGTTGATGTCACAGGGTCGCAGTTCTTC. This sequence encodes CSVDVTGSQFF.